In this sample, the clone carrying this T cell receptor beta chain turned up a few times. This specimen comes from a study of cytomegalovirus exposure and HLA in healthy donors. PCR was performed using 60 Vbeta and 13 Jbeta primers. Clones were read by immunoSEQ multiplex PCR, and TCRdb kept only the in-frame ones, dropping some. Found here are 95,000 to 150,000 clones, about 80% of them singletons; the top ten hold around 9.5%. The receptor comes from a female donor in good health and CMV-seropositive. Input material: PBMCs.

The CDR3 loop reads CASSYSTRETQYF. The CDR3 nucleotides read TGTGCCAGCAGTTACTCCACAAGAGAGACCCAGTACTTC. V is TRBV6-5 and J is TRBJ2-5; the D is unclear. V lost 0 bases and J lost 4, with 6 bases in between. Germline lookup yields CDR1 MNHEY and CDR2 SVGAGI. The CDR3 consists of 13 residues.